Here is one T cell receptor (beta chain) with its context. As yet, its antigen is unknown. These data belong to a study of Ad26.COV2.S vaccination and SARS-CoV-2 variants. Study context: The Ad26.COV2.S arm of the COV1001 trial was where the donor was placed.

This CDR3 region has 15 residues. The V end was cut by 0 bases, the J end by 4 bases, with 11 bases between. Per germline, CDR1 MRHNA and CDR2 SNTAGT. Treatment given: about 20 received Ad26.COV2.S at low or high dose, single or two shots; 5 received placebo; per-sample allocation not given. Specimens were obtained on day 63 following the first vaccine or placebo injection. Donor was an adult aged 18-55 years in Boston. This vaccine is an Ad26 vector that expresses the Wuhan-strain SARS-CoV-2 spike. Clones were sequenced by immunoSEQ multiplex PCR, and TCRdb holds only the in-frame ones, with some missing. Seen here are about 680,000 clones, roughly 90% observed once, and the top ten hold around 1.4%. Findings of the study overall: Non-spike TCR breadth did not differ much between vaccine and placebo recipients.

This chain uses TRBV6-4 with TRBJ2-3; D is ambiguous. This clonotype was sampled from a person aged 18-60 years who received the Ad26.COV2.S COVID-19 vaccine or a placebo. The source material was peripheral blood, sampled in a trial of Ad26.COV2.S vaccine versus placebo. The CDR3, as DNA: TGTGCCAGCAGTGACTCGAGATTCAGGCCAGATACGCAGTATTTT. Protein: CASSDSRFRPDTQYF.